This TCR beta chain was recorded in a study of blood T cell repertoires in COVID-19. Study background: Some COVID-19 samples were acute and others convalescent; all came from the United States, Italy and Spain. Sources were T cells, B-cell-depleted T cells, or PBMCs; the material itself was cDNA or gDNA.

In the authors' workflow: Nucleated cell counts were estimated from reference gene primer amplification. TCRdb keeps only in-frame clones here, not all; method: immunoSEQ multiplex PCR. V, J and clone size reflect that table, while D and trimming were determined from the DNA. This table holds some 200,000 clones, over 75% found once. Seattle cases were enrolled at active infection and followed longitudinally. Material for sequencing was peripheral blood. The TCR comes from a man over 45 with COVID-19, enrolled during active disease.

The DNA for the CDR3 is TGTGCCAGCAGCTTAGGCCGACAGGGGAAAAATCAGCCCCAGCATTTT. Its protein product is CASSLGRQGKNQPQHF. The genes are TRBV7-8 and TRBJ1-5, with TRBD1 identical over 8 bases. The germline CDR1 and CDR2 sequences are SGHVS and FQNEAQ. J gave up 4 bases and V 1 base, and 6 bases lay outside the gene matches. The CDR3 has 16 amino acids.